This is a list of T cell receptor beta chains from one sample in a study of shared clonotypes between healthy human individuals. The assay was immunoSEQ multiplex PCR, and TCRdb's table has in-frame clones only and misses some. Of about 700,000 clones listed, about 91% were seen once; the top ten hold roughly 24%. Sequenced input: naive CD8+ T cells sorted from blood. These receptors originate from a man between 25 and 39 years old in good health. Each CDR3 is given without its conserved first and last residue. A D gene is named only where the DNA matches it firmly.

TRBJ2-5	TRBV7-9	-	ASSPRGRETQY
TRBJ1-4	TRBV5-4	TRBD1	ASSLTGTGEVRGEKLF
TRBJ1-1	TRBV2	-	ATTPRGPPEAF
TRBJ2-7	TRBV2	-	ASILMEQY
TRBJ2-3	TRBV9	-	ASSPGAGSTDTQY
TRBJ1-4	TRBV7-8	-	ASSLATGKLDEKLF
TRBJ2-7	TRBV7-9	TRBD1	ASRSGQGFLEQY
TRBJ2-3	TRBV11-2	-	ASSLGPTGTGDTDTQY
TRBJ1-2	TRBV5-8	-	ASSLASRAYGYT
TRBJ2-2	TRBV19	TRBD2	ASSGRAGAGELF
TRBJ2-3	TRBV19	-	ASKRVAEVGERTDTQY
TRBJ2-1	TRBV6-1	-	ASRPEGWSYNEQF
TRBJ2-2	TRBV7-2	TRBD2	ASSQGLALSSGELF
TRBJ1-5	TRBV19	-	ASSILPGQPQH
TRBJ1-5	TRBV21-1	-	ASSKYGTVDGQPQH
TRBJ2-1	TRBV10-2	-	ASSGLGAGEQF
TRBJ2-5	TRBV14	-	ASSQGLGRSREAQETQY